Following are 20 T cell receptor beta chains from one sample sequenced in a study of T cells in localized non-small cell lung cancer (dated by TCRdb to the early 2020s). Libraries were built with the immunoSEQ multiplex PCR assay. As stored in TCRdb, this immuneACCESS dataset retains in-frame rearrangements with V and J assigned. A fraction of the clones does not appear; measured against another copy, unresolved V genes explain less than half of the discrepancy, and the remainder lacks a known reason. This sample gives thousands of clones in total; approximately 23% of them show up just once. Together, the top ten hold over 8.5% of the sample. Specimen: normal lung tissue next to the tumor, collected before any cancer treatment. Receptor source: a woman aged 40 to 75 with stage I lung adenocarcinoma.

V gene TRBV6-8 combines with J gene TRBJ2-3; 8 bases match TRBD1. V gave up 7 bases and J gave up 1 base; unmatched junction bases: 10. Germline values: CDR1 MNHGY, CDR2 SAAAGT. The CDR3 runs 16 residues. The CDR3 here is CASKNRGAGGTDTQYF. The CDR3 bases are TGTGCCAGCAAAAACAGGGGGGCCGGGGGCACAGATACGCAGTATTTT.

This clone was counted only a few times. The J gene is TRBJ2-7, the V gene TRBV6-8; D possibly corresponds to TRBD1 (6 bases). The CDR3 sequence is 13 residues long. V lost 2 bases to trimming and J lost 6 bases, with 11 bases between them. Germline CDR1 is MNHGY and CDR2 is SAAAGT. CDR3 coding DNA: TGTGCCAGCAGTTACGGACAGTACTCCGAGCAGTACTTC. Protein sequence: CASSYGQYSEQYF.

The chain is built from TRBV18 and TRBJ1-2; TRBD1 might be the D (5 bases). V shed 2 bases and J shed 6 bases, with 10 bases lying between them. The CDR3 consists of 13 residues. Germline V CDR1 and CDR2: KGHSH, LQKENI. The CDR3 bases are TGTGCCAGCTCACCAGAAACAGGAGATGGCTACACCTTC. Amino acids: CASSPETGDGYTF.

The chain employs TRBV6-8 and TRBJ2-7; a weak D match, TRBD1 (6 bases). The CDR3 totals 13 residues. V was clipped by 7 bases and J by 0 bases, with 10 bases between them. Germline CDR1 MNHGY, CDR2 SAAAGT. The CDR3 here is CASTTGYSYEQYF. The CDR3 coding sequence is TGTGCCAGCACTACAGGGTACTCCTACGAGCAGTACTTC.

The chain couples TRBV6-8 to TRBJ2-2, with D possibly matching TRBD2 (6 bases). The CDR3 contains 12 residues. The V end lost 10 bases, the J end lost 8 bases, and 14 bases lay between the germline ends. CDR1 and CDR2 from the germline V gene are MNHGY and SAAAGT. The CDR3 region is CAISGGTGELFF. The CDR3 DNA reads as TGTGCCATCAGCGGCGGGACGGGGGAGCTGTTTTTT.

V usage is TRBV18 and J usage is TRBJ2-5, with D possibly matching TRBD1 (6 bases). V gave up 1 base and J gave up 3 bases, with 6 bases separating them. Germline V gene lookup returns CDR1 KGHSH and CDR2 LQKENI. CDR3 length: 13 residues. The chain's CDR3 is CASSPRQEETQYF. The CDR3 region has the DNA TGTGCCAGCTCACCACGACAGGAAGAGACCCAGTACTTC. Variable domain in full (rest from reference TRBV18 and TRBJ2-5): NAGVMQNPRHLVRRRGQEARLRCSPMKGHSHVYWYRQLPEEGLKFMVYLQKENIIDESGMPKERFSAEFPKEGPSILRIQQVVRGDSAAYFCASSPRQEETQYFGPGTRLLVL.

The chain carries TRBV11-3 and TRBJ2-5; 8 nucleotides agree with TRBD1. The germline V gene encodes CDR1 SGHNT and CDR2 YENEEA. J was trimmed by 4 bases and V by 3 bases; bases with no gene match: 10. The CDR3 is 16 residues long. The CDR3 here is CASSLAPAGGRETQYF. DNA of the CDR3: TGTGCCAGCAGCTTGGCACCGGCAGGGGGCAGAGAGACCCAGTACTTC.

The J gene is TRBJ2-1, the V gene TRBV18; D ambiguous. Trimming shortened V by 4 bases and J by 4 bases, and 8 bases separated the two germline ends. The CDR3 is made up of 13 amino acids. In germline, CDR1 is KGHSH, CDR2 LQKENI. The CDR3 here is CASSRAEYNEQFF. CDR3 bases: TGTGCCAGCTCACGGGCTGAATACAATGAGCAGTTCTTC.

This clone has just a few counts. The chain joins TRBV6-8 to TRBJ2-1; D is ambiguous. From germline, CDR1 is MNHGY and CDR2 SAAAGT. The CDR3 covers 13 residues. V was trimmed by 2 bases and J by 4 bases, leaving 6 bases between them. The CDR3 DNA reads as TGTGCCAGCAGTTACACGACTTACAATGAGCAGTTCTTC. Translation gives CASSYTTYNEQFF.

This clone was detected only once. The chain carries TRBV2 and TRBJ1-3; 7 bases map to TRBD1. J lost 14 bases, V lost 0 bases, and 7 bases had no gene match. Germline CDR1 reads SNHLY; CDR2 reads FYNNEI. The CDR3 contains 13 residues. The CDR3 DNA reads TGTGCCAGCAGTGAAGCGCTGAGGGGGCGAGTATATTTT. Its protein product is CASSEALRGRVYF.

This chain links TRBV11-3 with TRBJ1-5, with 7 bases aligning to TRBD1. Germline values: CDR1 SGHNT, CDR2 YENEEA. The CDR3 consists of 16 residues. Losses at the gene ends were 4 bases for V and 0 bases for J; bases not matched to a gene: 6. CDR3 sequence (DNA): TGTGCCAGCAGCTCAGGGGGAGATTTTAGCAATCAGCCCCAGCATTTT. Translation gives CASSSGGDFSNQPQHF.

This clone is deemed medium-sized. The sample contains more than one DNA sequence encoding this CDR3. The chain couples TRBV11-3 to TRBJ2-1; TRBD2 agrees at 13 bases. The CDR3 runs 16 residues. V shed 4 bases and J 4 bases; nucleotides not matched to a gene: 4. Per the germline V gene, CDR1 is SGHNT and CDR2 is YENEEA. The CDR3 DNA reads as TGTGCCAGCAGCTCCCGGACTAGCGGGAGTTACAATGAGCAGTTCTTC. Translating gives CASSSRTSGSYNEQFF.

The chain has TRBV19 and TRBJ1-2; 9 bases align to TRBD1. V shed 4 bases, J shed 4 bases, and the junction held 10 bases outside the gene matches. The CDR3 is made up of 16 amino acids. CDR1 and CDR2 from the germline V gene are LNHDA and SQIVND (reference sequence). The CDR3 region is CASSKRTGADIYGYTF. CDR3 coding DNA: TGTGCCAGTAGTAAAAGGACAGGGGCCGACATCTATGGCTACACCTTC.

The table lists this clone with a few counts. The gene calls are TRBV9 and TRBJ1-2, with 7 nucleotides matching TRBD1. V lost 1 base, J lost 3 bases, and 9 bases stayed unmatched. The germline gives CDR1 SGDLS, CDR2 YYNGEE. The CDR3 loop spans 16 amino acids. Here the CDR3 DNA reads TGTGCCAGCAGCGTATCCACCCGGGACAGCCACTATGGCTACACCTTC. It specifies CASSVSTRDSHYGYTF.

This clone occurred a few times. This chain's CDR3 is CASSVYRGPEAFF. DNA for the CDR3: TGTGCCAGCAGCGTTTACAGGGGACCAGAAGCTTTCTTT. V and J are TRBV2 and TRBJ1-1; 7 bases fit TRBD1. Germline CDR1 and CDR2: SNHLY and FYNNEI. Trimming removed 6 bases from V and 8 bases from J; junction bases left unmatched: 9. CDR3 length equals 13 residues.

This clone was counted only a few times. CDR3 protein: CASRSRDRGQVNTEAFF. CDR3 in DNA: TGTGCCAGTAGGTCCCGGGACAGGGGGCAAGTGAACACTGAAGCTTTCTTT. The V gene is TRBV19, the J gene TRBJ1-1, with 12 bases lining up with TRBD1. Trimming cost V 6 bases and J 0 bases; bases outside gene matches: 8. The CDR3 is 17 amino acids. Germline V gene lookup returns CDR1 LNHDA and CDR2 SQIVND (reference sequence).

This clone is categorized as medium-sized. The chain recombines TRBV11-3 with TRBJ1-1; no definite D call. The V and J ends lost 1 base and 0 bases respectively, with 9 bases between them. Per germline, CDR1 SGHNT and CDR2 YENEEA. The CDR3 loop spans 15 amino acids. CDR3 region: CASSLVAGMNTEAFF. The CDR3 region has the DNA TGTGCCAGCAGCTTAGTCGCGGGGATGAACACTGAAGCTTTCTTT.

CDR3 sequence (DNA): TGTGCCAGCAGTGGGACAGACTATGGCTACACCTTC. Amino acid sequence: CASSGTDYGYTF. This rearrangement joins TRBV6-7 to TRBJ1-2, with 7 bases that match TRBD1. TRBV6-7 is assigned to the ORF class and has an uncertain function. V dropped 5 bases and J dropped 3; count of bases not matched to a gene: 0. The CDR3 extends over 12 amino acids.

The J gene is TRBJ2-1, the V gene TRBV12-2; no check of the table's D call, TRBD1, against the DNA was made. TRBV12-2 is a known pseudogene. This CDR3 has 14 residues. CDR3 sequence: CASRPTGQNPEQFF. The CDR3 nucleotides read TGTGCAAGTCGCCCTACGGGACAGAATCCTGAGCAGTTCTTC.

The chain uses TRBV9 and TRBJ2-1, with 10 nucleotides matching TRBD2. Germline CDR1 is SGDLS and CDR2 is YYNGEE. The CDR3 consists of 17 residues. The trim removed 0 bases at V and 0 bases at J, leaving 3 bases unmatched. CDR3 region: CASSVGVAGGSYNEQFF. DNA of the CDR3: TGTGCCAGCAGCGTAGGCGTAGCGGGAGGCTCCTACAATGAGCAGTTCTTC.